The source of this TCR beta chain is a study of blood T cells in healthy people across ages (dated by TCRdb to between 2015 and 2017). Study-wide context: In model experiments, template switching captured roughly one uniquely barcoded TCR beta cDNA molecule for every two T cells. Donors were grouped into four age groups: young (average 16 years), middle-aged (39), aged (62) and long-lived (roughly 80). Using the same blood draw, the study looked at two additional independent replicas of 1 million unique cDNA reads for two donors, one aged 18 to 30 and the other aged 80 or older. Age-related changes in TCR beta repertoire diversity were measured in the study by deep sequencing normalized with unique cDNA molecular identifiers.

In this sample, this clonotype turned up many times. Its specific antigen is unknown. No per-base quality is available; no much larger clone lies one base away. The library was generated by 5' RACE. The reads were generated on an Illumina HiSeq 2500. A second 7 to 11 cycle PCR used a sample-barcoded 5' primer and a J-beta primer mix. A template-switch 5' adaptor carrying 12 random nucleotides introduced a unique molecular identifier onto each TCR beta cDNA molecule. At least 2.5 million CDR3-containing paired-end reads were obtained from each sample. First-strand cDNA was synthesized from all RNA with the Mint cDNA synthesis kit, primed by a TRBC-specific oligonucleotide. Following uracil-DNA glycosylase treatment, a first 18-cycle PCR with universal primers M1SS and BC2_uni_R was performed on all cDNA. The published analysis was carried out like this. For normalization, 1 million high-quality reads, each with a distinct molecular identifier, were randomly selected from each sample. Reads with shared molecular identifiers were discarded instead of being binned into consensus sequences. MiTCR, with a Q25 quality threshold and the strictest error-elimination algorithm, was used for CDR3 identification, clonotype clustering and error correction. Lower-bound total TCR beta diversity was estimated with a nonparametric unseen species model using Euler transformation. In-frame beta chains were kept once TCRdb had trimmed the public reads at Q25 with fastp and called clones with MiXCR. Entries are consolidated by CDR3 protein sequence, retaining the most common genes and DNA. TCRdb's processing, not the study's, gives the V and J calls here. The sample table contains approximately 960,000 distinct CDR3 sequences; only one count was recorded for almost 30% of them. The ten biggest clones cover about a tenth of the sample.

The roughly 39 donors, aged about 6 to 100 years, were systemically healthy Caucasian individuals from Russia. Each donor gave approximately 9.4 milliliters of peripheral blood, drawn into EDTA-treated Vacutainer tubes. Ficoll-Paque density-gradient centrifugation was used to isolate PBMCs, with at least 6.5 million obtained per sample. Total RNA was extracted from PBMCs with Trizol reagent, with at least 6 micrograms obtained per sample. The percentages of naive CD45RAhigh/CD27high T cells were determined by flow cytometry on a PBMC aliquot from every donor. What the work shows at the level of the full study, not this receptor alone: A strong correlation was found between observed TCR beta diversity and the percentage of naive T cells measured by flow cytometry. As age increased, observed TCR beta diversity per million T cells dropped in a roughly linear way, and a significant reduction was already evident by age about 40. Estimates of total diversity based on one million sequenced T cells were regarded as lower bounds and as underestimates. Conclusive comparison of naive and antigen-experienced compartments was prevented by the profiling of bulk unsorted PBMCs. Because donor CMV infection status was unknown, age-related changes in expanded clonotypes were potentially confounded. Compared with the aged group, the long-lived group had more naive CD4+ T cells, fewer expanded clones and increased TCR diversity, a pattern suggesting age selection.

The junction shows trimming of 0 bases on V and 2 bases on J, plus 7 bases between the germline ends. Reading the germline V gene (reference sequence) gives CDR1 DFQATT and CDR2 SNEGSKA. The CDR3 covers 13 residues, taking in both the cysteine and the phenylalanine. Only the CDR3 part of the read is kept: 39 bases, read in frame from the first base. The same data also contributed to another study, on T cells of mothers and their children. The second study reports: The donors were nine systemically healthy Caucasian individuals, made up of three mothers and their six children. cDNA synthesis used all of the extracted RNA, with approximately 1.6 ug of RNA in each 15 ul reaction. In the second PCR, sample barcodes and 2-4 random nucleotides were introduced via the M1S primer. Over 8 million TCR beta CDR3 reads came from each mother, compared with several million reads from each child. Thymic selection similarly shapes TCR recombination output in related and unrelated pairs, with minor effect from inherited differences. Normalized repertoire overlap was always found to be slightly, but never significantly, higher in related mother-child pairs than in unrelated mother-child pairs. Persistent microchimeric T cell clones were not detected, at a sensitivity of approximately 98 clones per million clonotypes. In the study, deep NGS was used to compare the TCR beta repertoires of mothers and children, and features distinguishing related mother-child pairs from unrelated individuals were sought. On average, the children were approximately 11 +/- 4 years old, while the mothers were about 37 +/- 4 years old. After adapter ligation with NEBNext reagents, the libraries were sequenced on Illumina HiSeq 2000 with 100+100 nt paired-end reads. Mother and child libraries were prepared a month apart and sequenced in separate runs to prevent cross-contamination. For each donor, somewhere between about 450,000 and 2,000,000 distinct TCR beta clonotypes were identified. Naive TCR beta clonotypes were estimated from low-frequency clonotypes matched to each donor's FACS-determined naive share, without sorting.

The source is a woman aged 40 to 50 in good health. This sequence uses TRBV20-1 and TRBJ2-5; no D gene call is confident. What was sequenced was blood. In nucleotide form, the sequence is TGCAGTGCTAGAGAAGTGCTTCAAGAGACCCAGTACTTC. It codes for CSAREVLQETQYF.